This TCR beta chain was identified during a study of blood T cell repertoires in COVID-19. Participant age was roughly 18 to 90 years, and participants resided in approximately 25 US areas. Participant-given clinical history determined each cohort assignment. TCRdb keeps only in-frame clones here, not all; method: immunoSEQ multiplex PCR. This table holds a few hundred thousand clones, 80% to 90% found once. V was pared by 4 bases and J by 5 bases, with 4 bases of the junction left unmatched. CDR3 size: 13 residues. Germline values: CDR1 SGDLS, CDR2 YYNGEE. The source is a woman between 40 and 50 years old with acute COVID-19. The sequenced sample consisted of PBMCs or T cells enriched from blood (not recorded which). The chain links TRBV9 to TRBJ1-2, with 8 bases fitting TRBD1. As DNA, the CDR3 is TGTGCCAGCAGCTACACAGGGGGATATGGCTACACCTTC. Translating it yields CASSYTGGYGYTF.